This is a list of T cell receptor beta chains from one sample in a study of blood T cell repertoires in COVID-19. The protocol was immunoSEQ multiplex PCR, while the TCRdb copy is restricted to in-frame clones and leaves out a portion. This sample carries about 38,000 clones, approximately 80% of them seen once, and the ten largest clones take approximately 1.7%. The sample was peripheral blood. Source of these receptors: a man aged 55 to 70 with COVID-19, enrolled during active disease. The CDR3 runs from the conserved cysteine through the conserved F or W. A D gene is named only where the DNA matches it firmly. A clone size is listed for some rows: how often the clone was seen (once, few, many), or a class if it is expanded.

clone_size: .
j_call: TRBJ1-6
v_call: TRBV6-5
d_call: TRBD1
cdr3_nt: TGTGCCAGCAGATGGGACAGGGAGAATTCACCCCTCCACTTT
cdr3_aa: CASRWDRENSPLHF

clone_size: .
j_call: TRBJ2-5
v_call: TRBV2
d_call: .
cdr3_nt: TGTGCCAGCAGGGAGGGAGAGACCCAGTACTTC
cdr3_aa: CASREGETQYF

clone_size: .
j_call: TRBJ1-6
v_call: TRBV6-6
d_call: .
cdr3_nt: TGTGCCAGCAGTTACGAGGATTATTCACCCCTCCACTTT
cdr3_aa: CASSYEDYSPLHF

clone_size: .
j_call: TRBJ2-2
v_call: TRBV7-9
d_call: .
cdr3_nt: TGTGCCAGCAGCTTAGCGGGAGGTATGAACACCGGGGAGCTGTTTTTT
cdr3_aa: CASSLAGGMNTGELFF

clone_size: .
j_call: TRBJ2-2
v_call: TRBV29-1
d_call: .
cdr3_nt: TGCAGCGCCGCACAGAGGAACACCGGGGAGCTGTTTTTT
cdr3_aa: CSAAQRNTGELFF

clone_size: .
j_call: TRBJ1-5
v_call: TRBV5-1
d_call: .
cdr3_nt: TGCGCCAGCAGCGAAACTCCTACAGGTCAGGGGAATCAGCCCCAGCATTTT
cdr3_aa: CASSETPTGQGNQPQHF

clone_size: .
j_call: TRBJ1-5
v_call: TRBV18
d_call: .
cdr3_nt: TGTGCCAGCTCACCGAACAGAGATCAGCCCCAGCATTTT
cdr3_aa: CASSPNRDQPQHF

clone_size: .
j_call: TRBJ1-1
v_call: TRBV3-1/TRBV3-2
d_call: .
cdr3_nt: TGTGCCAGCAGCCAAGATAAGGCAGGCGCCTTTATCTTT
cdr3_aa: CASSQDKAGAFIF

clone_size: few
j_call: TRBJ2-1
v_call: TRBV7-2
d_call: TRBD2
cdr3_nt: TGTGCCAGCAGCTTTCTAGCGGGAGCGGTGAGGAATGAGCAGTTCTTC
cdr3_aa: CASSFLAGAVRNEQFF

clone_size: once
j_call: TRBJ1-2
v_call: TRBV28
d_call: .
cdr3_nt: TGTGCCAGCAGCCTGCCGGGAAAAGCAGGCTACACCTTC
cdr3_aa: CASSLPGKAGYTF

clone_size: .
j_call: TRBJ2-7
v_call: TRBV5-1
d_call: .
cdr3_nt: TGCGCCAGCAGCTTGGGAGACACAGTCTACGAGCAGTACTTC
cdr3_aa: CASSLGDTVYEQYF

clone_size: .
j_call: TRBJ1-1
v_call: TRBV5-5
d_call: TRBD1
cdr3_nt: TGTGCCAGCAGCTTTGGACAGGGAAGCACTGAAGCTTTCTTT
cdr3_aa: CASSFGQGSTEAFF

clone_size: .
j_call: TRBJ2-7
v_call: TRBV28
d_call: TRBD2
cdr3_nt: TGTGCCAGCAAAACCGGGACTAGCGTCTACGAGCAGTACTTC
cdr3_aa: CASKTGTSVYEQYF

clone_size: .
j_call: TRBJ2-2
v_call: TRBV28
d_call: TRBD2
cdr3_nt: TGTGCCAGCAGATCGGGACTAGCGGCCGGGACCGGGGAGCTGTTTTTT
cdr3_aa: CASRSGLAAGTGELFF

clone_size: .
j_call: TRBJ1-5
v_call: TRBV30
d_call: .
cdr3_nt: TGTGCCTGGAGCAAGGGAAGCGGTCAGCCCCAGCATTTT
cdr3_aa: CAWSKGSGQPQHF

clone_size: .
j_call: TRBJ1-1
v_call: TRBV5-5
d_call: TRBD1
cdr3_nt: TGTGCCAGCAGCCCTCGGACAGGGAAGAACACTGAAGCTTTCTTT
cdr3_aa: CASSPRTGKNTEAFF

clone_size: .
j_call: TRBJ2-2
v_call: TRBV7-3
d_call: TRBD2
cdr3_nt: TGTGCCAGCAGCTTAATGCGGGAGTCCGGGGAGCTGTTTTTT
cdr3_aa: CASSLMRESGELFF

clone_size: medium-sized
j_call: TRBJ1-3
v_call: TRBV7-9
d_call: .
cdr3_nt: TGTGCCAGCAGCCCGGACATCTCTGGAAACACCATATATTTT
cdr3_aa: CASSPDISGNTIYF

clone_size: .
j_call: TRBJ1-2
v_call: TRBV18
d_call: .
cdr3_nt: TGTGCCAGCTCACCACGTGCGGGAGGAGGCTACACCTTC
cdr3_aa: CASSPRAGGGYTF

clone_size: once
j_call: TRBJ1-1
v_call: TRBV6-2/TRBV6-3
d_call: .
cdr3_nt: TGTGCCAGCAGTTCGGGGGAGAACACTGAAGCTTTCTTT
cdr3_aa: CASSSGENTEAFF

clone_size: .
j_call: TRBJ2-7
v_call: TRBV25-1
d_call: TRBD1
cdr3_nt: TGTGCCAGCAGTGGGTGGGCAGGGGGCCTCTACGAGCAGTACTTC
cdr3_aa: CASSGWAGGLYEQYF

clone_size: .
j_call: TRBJ1-2
v_call: TRBV27
d_call: .
cdr3_nt: TGTGCCAGCAGTTTGGACATCCTCTATGGCTACACCTTC
cdr3_aa: CASSLDILYGYTF

clone_size: few
j_call: TRBJ1-1
v_call: TRBV5-5
d_call: .
cdr3_nt: TGTGCCAGCAGCTTGGGGGGAGGGACTGAAGCTTTCTTT
cdr3_aa: CASSLGGGTEAFF

clone_size: .
j_call: TRBJ2-7
v_call: TRBV11-2
d_call: TRBD2
cdr3_nt: TGTGCCAGCAGCCCCCGACTAGCGCCCACATCCTACGAGCAGTACTTC
cdr3_aa: CASSPRLAPTSYEQYF

clone_size: .
j_call: TRBJ1-1
v_call: TRBV29-1
d_call: TRBD1
cdr3_nt: TGCAGCGTTGTTTCGGGACAGAAGGCGGCTGAAGCTTTCTTT
cdr3_aa: CSVVSGQKAAEAFF

clone_size: .
j_call: TRBJ2-1
v_call: TRBV7-8
d_call: TRBD2
cdr3_nt: TGTGCCAGCAGCCCCTCCCCCCGCCATCTAGCGGGAGAACGCAATGAGCAGTTCTTC
cdr3_aa: CASSPSPRHLAGERNEQFF

clone_size: .
j_call: TRBJ2-5
v_call: TRBV9
d_call: TRBD2
cdr3_nt: TGTGCCAGCAGCGCTAGCGGGTTCCAAGAGACCCAGTACTTC
cdr3_aa: CASSASGFQETQYF

clone_size: .
j_call: TRBJ1-1
v_call: TRBV5-1
d_call: .
cdr3_nt: TGCGCCAGCAGCTTGTCATCTAGGGGTCCCGTGGGCACTGAAGCTTTCTTT
cdr3_aa: CASSLSSRGPVGTEAFF

clone_size: .
j_call: TRBJ1-6
v_call: TRBV5-4
d_call: .
cdr3_nt: TGTGCCAGCAGCACGGGATGGGGGCCCGGCAATAATTCACCCCTCCACTTT
cdr3_aa: CASSTGWGPGNNSPLHF